This T cell receptor (beta chain) emerged from a study of cytomegalovirus exposure and HLA in healthy donors. Study-wide results and caveats: It was reported that TCR beta sequences correctly inferred the HLA-A and HLA-B alleles for most subjects.

Germline CDR1 is SQVTM and CDR2 is ANQGSEA. This CDR3 is built from 15 residues. V gave up 4 bases and J gave up 0 bases; unmatched junction bases: 4. Note on this clone: The antigen is unknown.

The PCR was carried out with 60 Vbeta primers and 13 Jbeta primers. The protocol was immunoSEQ multiplex PCR, while the TCRdb copy is restricted to in-frame clones and leaves out a portion. The sample contains approximately 140,000 clones, 82% of which appear only once. This chain joins TRBV29-1 and TRBJ2-2; 8 bases are shared with TRBD1. The source is a male donor in good health and CMV-seronegative. The sample was PBMCs. Here the CDR3 reads CSVGRQGPNTGELFF. The DNA of the CDR3 is TGCAGCGTTGGGAGACAGGGGCCGAACACCGGGGAGCTGTTTTTT.